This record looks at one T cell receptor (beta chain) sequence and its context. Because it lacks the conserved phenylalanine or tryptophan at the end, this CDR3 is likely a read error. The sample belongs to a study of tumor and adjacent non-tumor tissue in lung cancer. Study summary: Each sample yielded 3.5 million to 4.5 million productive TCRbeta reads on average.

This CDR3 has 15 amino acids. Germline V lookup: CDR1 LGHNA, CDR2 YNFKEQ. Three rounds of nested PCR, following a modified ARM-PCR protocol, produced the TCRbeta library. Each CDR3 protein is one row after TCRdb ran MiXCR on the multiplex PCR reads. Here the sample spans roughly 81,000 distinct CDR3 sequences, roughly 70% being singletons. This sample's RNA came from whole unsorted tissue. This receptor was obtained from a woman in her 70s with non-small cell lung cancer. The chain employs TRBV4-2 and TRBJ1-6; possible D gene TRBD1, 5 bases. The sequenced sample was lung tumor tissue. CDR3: CGCSQDVRGSSPLHY. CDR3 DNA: TGTGGCTGCAGCCAAGATGTACGGGGGTCTTCACCCCTCCACTAT.